This T cell receptor (beta chain) was retrieved from a study of blood T cell repertoires in COVID-19. Repertoires were generated with immunoSEQ multiplex PCR, while TCRdb's copy carries only in-frame clones and drops some. This table has approximately 200,000 clones, 65% to 85% appearing once. The study drew participants aged about 18 to 89 years from some 25 US areas. This clone was detected only once. The specimen was PBMCs or T cells enriched from blood (not recorded which). This receptor was identified in a young woman who had recovered from COVID-19.

CDR3 bases: TGTGCCAGCAGTGTGGAGACAGGGGGCCAGCCCCAGCATTTT. It yields the protein CASSVETGGQPQHF. V usage is TRBV6-4 and J usage is TRBJ1-5; 10 bases map to TRBD1. The junction had 4 bases not matched to a gene; V was cut back by 4 bases and J by 7 bases. The CDR3 consists of 14 residues. Germline-derived CDR1 and CDR2 are MRHNA and SNTAGT.